The 5 T cell receptor beta chains in this list originate from one sample, sequenced in a study of blood T cells in healthy people across ages. Next came a second PCR, run for about 6 to 12 cycles, which used a sample-barcoded 5' primer along with a J-beta primer mix. Each CDR3 protein is one row after TCRdb ran MiXCR on the 5' RACE reads. The data show hundreds of thousands of distinct CDR3 sequences, with around three fifths seen just once and 30% to 45% held by the top ten. Material for sequencing was blood. The source of these receptors is a man between 60 and 75 years old in good health.

As for this clonotype: The germline gene is not matched at one end of the junction; a read error may be the cause. The chain is built from TRBV12-3 or TRBV12-4 and TRBJ1-2, with D unclear. The CDR3 contains 14 residues. The CDR3 region is CANSQREELYGYTF. The CDR3 coding sequence is TGTGCCAACAGTCAAAGGGAAGAGTTATATGGCTACACCTTC.

V gene TRBV18 combines with J gene TRBJ2-7, with D hard to call. The CDR3 runs 14 residues. The V end was cut by 3 bases, the J end by 1 base, with 10 bases between. The germline gives CDR1 KGHSH, CDR2 LQKENI. The CDR3 DNA reads as TGTGCCAGCTCACCGGCTGCGGAGTCCTACGAGCAGTACTTC. Translation: CASSPAAESYEQYF.

To note about this clonotype: The CDR3 does not close with the conserved phenylalanine or tryptophan, likely indicating a read error. The genes are TRBV2 and TRBJ1-2; maybe TRBD1 (5 bases). The CDR3 loop spans 14 amino acids. Per the germline V gene, CDR1 is SNHLY and CDR2 is FYNNEI. The V gene lost 6 bases and the J gene lost 5 bases, with 16 bases spanning the gap. CDR3 sequence (DNA): TGTGCCAGCAGCGCACCGACAGTCCTTTATGGCTACACCTCC. This translates into CASSAPTVLYGYTS.

The V gene is TRBV5-6, the J gene TRBJ1-2; maybe TRBD1 (6 bases). The V gene's germline CDR1 is SGHDT and CDR2 YYEEEE. Trimming took 4 bases from V and 4 from J, leaving 17 bases between them. CDR3 length equals 15 residues. CDR3 DNA: TGTGCCAGCAGCCCCATGGGGGGCTTAGGCTATGGCTACACCTTC. Its translation: CASSPMGGLGYGYTF.

The rearrangement links TRBV25-1 to TRBJ2-7; 12 positions match TRBD1. The CDR3 contains 15 residues. Per the germline V gene, CDR1 is MGHDK and CDR2 is SYGVNS. The junction had 3 bases not matched to a gene; V was cut back by 1 base and J by 5 bases. CDR3 nucleotide sequence: TGTGCCAGCAGTGAATCTGGGACAGGGGGCCACGAGCAGTACTTC. It yields the protein CASSESGTGGHEQYF.